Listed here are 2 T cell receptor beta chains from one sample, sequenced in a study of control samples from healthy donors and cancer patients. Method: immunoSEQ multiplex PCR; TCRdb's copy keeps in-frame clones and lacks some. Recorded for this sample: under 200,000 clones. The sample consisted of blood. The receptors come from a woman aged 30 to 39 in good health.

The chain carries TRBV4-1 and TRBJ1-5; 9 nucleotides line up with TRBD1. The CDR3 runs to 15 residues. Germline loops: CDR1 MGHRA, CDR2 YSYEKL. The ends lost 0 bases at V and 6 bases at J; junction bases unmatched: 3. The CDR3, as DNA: TGCGCCAGCAGCCAAGATGGGACAGGGAGTCAGCCCCAGCATTTT. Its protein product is CASSQDGTGSQPQHF.

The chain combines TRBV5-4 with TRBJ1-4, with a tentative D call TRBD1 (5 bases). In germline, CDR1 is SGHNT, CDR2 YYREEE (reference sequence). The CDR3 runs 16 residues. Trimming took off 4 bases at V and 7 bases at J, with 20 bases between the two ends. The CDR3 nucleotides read TGTGCCAGCAGCCCGTCCGAAGGCAGGGTGGGTGAAAAACTGTTTTTT. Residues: CASSPSEGRVGEKLFF.